This T cell receptor beta chain was recorded in a study of T-cell memory formation after mild COVID-19. Study-wide results and limits: The study detected some responding clones in pre-infection memory, suggesting cross-reactive memory joined.

The TCR alpha and TCR beta cDNA libraries, bearing sample barcodes and UMIs, were generated by 5'RACE using constant-segment primers. TCRdb reprocessed the 5' RACE reads via MiXCR and lists one record per CDR3 protein. The table has 580,000 or so distinct CDR3 sequences, around 16% seen once. With regard to this clonotype: What it binds is not known.

The sequence came from an adult woman who had mild COVID-19 (a few samples of this study predate the infection). Cell type and time point are not known. What was sequenced was PBMCs or a T cell subset sorted from them (not recorded which).

CDR3 loop: CASSSQDRGAEKLFF. The CDR3, as DNA: TGTGCCAGCAGTTCCCAGGATAGAGGGGCAGAAAAACTGTTTTTT. The J gene is TRBJ1-4, the V gene TRBV12-3 or TRBV12-4; the D gene is possibly TRBD1 (5 bases). CDR3 length equals 15 residues. Trimming took off 4 bases at V and 8 bases at J, with 17 bases between the two ends.